The rows below give T cell receptor beta chains drawn from one sample of a study of T cells expressing NK-cell markers. One entry per CDR3 protein, without DNA, is what TCRdb gives after re-calling the 5' RACE reads. The repertoire table contains about 540,000 distinct CDR3 sequences. Source material: blood T cells: a sorted CD56 or NKG2C T cell subset, CD4+ or CD8+ T cells, or bulk PBMC T cells (not recorded which). Receptors originate from a man between 18 and 35 years old in good health. Each CDR3 is given with its conserved first and last residue.

J gene: TRBJ2-1
V gene: TRBV10-3
CDR3 protein: CAISEAASRAYNEQFF

J gene: TRBJ2-1
V gene: TRBV29-1
CDR3 protein: CSFSGPGANEQFF

J gene: TRBJ1-1
V gene: TRBV12-3/TRBV12-4
CDR3 protein: CASSLTDSEAFF

J gene: TRBJ2-5
V gene: TRBV3-1
CDR3 protein: CASSPKMGGLYQETQYF

J gene: TRBJ1-5
V gene: TRBV6-1
CDR3 protein: CASSVDRGEGSNQPQHF

J gene: TRBJ2-3
V gene: TRBV7-6
CDR3 protein: CASSLKTGGFLTDTQYF

J gene: TRBJ1-6
V gene: TRBV10-3
CDR3 protein: CAISESPGRDSPLHF

J gene: TRBJ2-1
V gene: TRBV29-1
CDR3 protein: CSALAGGDYEQFF

J gene: TRBJ2-3
V gene: TRBV4-2
CDR3 protein: CASSPGRTSGAPRTDTQYF

J gene: TRBJ1-6
V gene: TRBV12-3/TRBV12-4
CDR3 protein: CASSFVAGAFASPLHF

J gene: TRBJ1-1
V gene: TRBV4-3
CDR3 protein: CASSQGGQNTEAFF

J gene: TRBJ2-1
V gene: TRBV6-6
CDR3 protein: CASSWTGAEQFF

J gene: TRBJ1-5
V gene: TRBV7-6
CDR3 protein: CASSLGTGQYNQPQHF

J gene: TRBJ2-2
V gene: TRBV4-2
CDR3 protein: CASSPLWMGDDTGELFF

J gene: TRBJ1-3
V gene: TRBV7-8
CDR3 protein: CASSTRTGGTVGNTIYF

J gene: TRBJ2-3
V gene: TRBV20-1
CDR3 protein: CSAEVNRGRSTDTQYF

J gene: TRBJ2-2
V gene: TRBV7-8
CDR3 protein: CASSHVAGEEGTGELFF

J gene: TRBJ2-5
V gene: TRBV12-3/TRBV12-4
CDR3 protein: CASDRSAGGTETQYF

J gene: TRBJ2-1
V gene: TRBV6-4
CDR3 protein: CASMVRAGTSGINEQFF

J gene: TRBJ2-2
V gene: TRBV21-1
CDR3 protein: CASSLRPGGLFF